Here is one TCR beta chain with its context. Under the authors' procedure: Amplification from reference gene primers served as the basis for estimated nucleated cell counts. Clones were read by immunoSEQ multiplex PCR, and TCRdb kept only the in-frame ones, dropping some. V, J and clone size are taken as reported in that table, and D and trimming were inferred from the DNA itself. The data contain 100,000 or so clones, about two thirds of them singletons. V was shortened by 4 bases and J by 5 bases, with 17 bases between the two germline ends. Germline values: CDR1 MDHEN, CDR2 SYDVKM. The CDR3 spans 15 residues. The entry originates in a study of blood T cell repertoires in COVID-19. Study summary: Both acute and convalescent COVID-19 samples were obtained from the United States, Italy and Spain. T cells, B-cell-depleted T cells, or PBMCs provided the cDNA or gDNA that served as material.

Sequences were obtained from peripheral blood. The sequence was collected from a woman of 80 years or more with acute or convalescent COVID-19. This rearrangement joins TRBV28 to TRBJ2-5, with D perhaps matching TRBD1 (6 bases). This CDR3 is CASSSGHRARETQYF. The CDR3 nucleotides read TGTGCCAGCAGTTCAGGGCACAGGGCGCGGGAGACCCAGTACTTC.